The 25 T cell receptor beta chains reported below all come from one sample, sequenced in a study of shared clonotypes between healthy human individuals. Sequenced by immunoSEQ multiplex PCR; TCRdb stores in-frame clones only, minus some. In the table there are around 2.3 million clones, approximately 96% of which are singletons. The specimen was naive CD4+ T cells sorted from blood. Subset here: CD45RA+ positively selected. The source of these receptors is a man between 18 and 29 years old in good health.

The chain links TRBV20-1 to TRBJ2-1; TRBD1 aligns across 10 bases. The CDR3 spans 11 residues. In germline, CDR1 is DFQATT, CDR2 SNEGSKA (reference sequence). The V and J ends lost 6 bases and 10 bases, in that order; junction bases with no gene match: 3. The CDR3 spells CSARQGAEQFF. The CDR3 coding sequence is TGCAGTGCCAGACAGGGGGCCGAGCAGTTCTTC.

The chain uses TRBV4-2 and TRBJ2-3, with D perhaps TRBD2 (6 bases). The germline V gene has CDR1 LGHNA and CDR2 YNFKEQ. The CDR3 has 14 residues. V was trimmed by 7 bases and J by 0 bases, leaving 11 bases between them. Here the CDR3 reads CASTTGLSTDTQYF. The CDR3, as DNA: TGTGCCAGCACCACGGGACTTAGCACAGATACGCAGTATTTT.

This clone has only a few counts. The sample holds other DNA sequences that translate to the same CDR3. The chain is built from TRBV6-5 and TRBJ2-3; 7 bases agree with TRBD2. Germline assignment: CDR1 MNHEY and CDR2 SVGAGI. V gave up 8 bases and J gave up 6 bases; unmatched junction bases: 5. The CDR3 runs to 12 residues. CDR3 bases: TGTGCCAGCTCGAGGGAGGGGGATACGCAGTATTTT. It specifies CASSREGDTQYF.

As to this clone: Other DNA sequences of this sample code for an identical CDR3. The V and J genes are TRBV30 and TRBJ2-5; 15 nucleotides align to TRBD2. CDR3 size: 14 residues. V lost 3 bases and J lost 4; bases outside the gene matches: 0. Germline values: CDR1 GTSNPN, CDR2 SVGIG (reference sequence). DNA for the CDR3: TGTGCCTGGAGGGGACTAGCGGGAGGAGAGACCCAGTACTTC. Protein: CAWRGLAGGETQYF.

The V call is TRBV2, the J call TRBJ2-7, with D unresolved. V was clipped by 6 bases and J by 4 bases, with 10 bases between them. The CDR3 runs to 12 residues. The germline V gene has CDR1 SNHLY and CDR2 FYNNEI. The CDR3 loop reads CASSDGWYEQYF. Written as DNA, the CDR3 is TGTGCCAGCAGCGACGGGTGGTACGAGCAGTACTTC.

This chain's CDR3 is CASSLGTKNSPLHF. In DNA form, the CDR3 reads TGTGCCAGCAGCTTAGGGACCAAGAATTCACCCCTCCACTTT. The chain joins TRBV7-9 to TRBJ1-6; D is uncertain. The CDR3 totals 14 residues. Germline assignment: CDR1 SEHNR and CDR2 FQNEAQ (reference sequence). The germline V and J ends were trimmed by 1 base and 7 bases, with 8 bases remaining between them.

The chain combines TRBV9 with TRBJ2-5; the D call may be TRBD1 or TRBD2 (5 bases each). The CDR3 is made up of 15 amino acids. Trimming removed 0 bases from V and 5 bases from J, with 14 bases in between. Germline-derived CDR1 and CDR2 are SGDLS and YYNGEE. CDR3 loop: CASSVVEGIGETQYF. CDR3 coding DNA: TGTGCCAGCAGCGTAGTAGAGGGGATAGGGGAGACCCAGTACTTC. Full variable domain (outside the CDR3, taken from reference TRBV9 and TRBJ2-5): DSGVTQTPKHLITATGQRVTLRCSPRSGDLSVYWYQQSLDQGLQFLIQYYNGEERAKGNILERFSAQQFPDLHSELNLSSLELGDSALYFCASSVVEGIGETQYFGPGTRLLVL.

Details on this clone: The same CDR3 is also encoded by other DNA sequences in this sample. The CDR3 region is CASSKGSYEQYF. The CDR3 DNA is TGTGCCAGCAGCAAAGGCAGTTACGAGCAGTACTTC. V and J are TRBV21-1 and TRBJ2-7; the DNA was not compared with TRBD1, the D call given in the table. TRBV21-1 is annotated as a pseudogene. This CDR3 has 12 residues.

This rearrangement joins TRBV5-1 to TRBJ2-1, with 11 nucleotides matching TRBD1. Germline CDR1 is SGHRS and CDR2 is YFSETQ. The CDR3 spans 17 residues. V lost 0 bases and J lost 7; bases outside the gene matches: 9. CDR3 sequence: CASSLVPLGTGGNEQFF. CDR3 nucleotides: TGCGCCAGCAGCTTGGTTCCGTTGGGGACAGGGGGAAATGAGCAGTTCTTC.

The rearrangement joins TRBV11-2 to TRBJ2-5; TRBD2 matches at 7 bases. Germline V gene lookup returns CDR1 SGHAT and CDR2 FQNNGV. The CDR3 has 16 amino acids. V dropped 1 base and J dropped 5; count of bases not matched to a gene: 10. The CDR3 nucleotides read TGTGCCAGCAGCTTAGCCTCCCCGGGAGGTGGGGAGACCCAGTACTTC. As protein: CASSLASPGGGETQYF.

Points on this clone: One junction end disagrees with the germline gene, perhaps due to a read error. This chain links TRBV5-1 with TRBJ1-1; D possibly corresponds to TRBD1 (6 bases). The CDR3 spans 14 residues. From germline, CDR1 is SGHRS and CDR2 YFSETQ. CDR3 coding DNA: TGCGCCAGCACCTTGGGTCGGACAGACACTGAAGCTTTCTTT. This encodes CASTLGRTDTEAFF.

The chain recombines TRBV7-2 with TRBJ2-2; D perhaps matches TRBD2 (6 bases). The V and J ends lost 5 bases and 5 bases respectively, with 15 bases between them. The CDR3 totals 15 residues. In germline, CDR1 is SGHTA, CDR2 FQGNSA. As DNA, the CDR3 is TGTGCCAGCAGCATAAATGGGAGGAGTACCGGGGAGCTGTTTTTT. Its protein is CASSINGRSTGELFF.

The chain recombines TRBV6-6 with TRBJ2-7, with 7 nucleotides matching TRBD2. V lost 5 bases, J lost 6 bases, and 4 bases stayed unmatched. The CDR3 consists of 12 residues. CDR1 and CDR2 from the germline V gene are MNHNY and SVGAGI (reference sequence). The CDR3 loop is CASSQLAREQYF. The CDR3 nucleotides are TGTGCCAGCAGTCAACTAGCGCGCGAGCAGTACTTC.

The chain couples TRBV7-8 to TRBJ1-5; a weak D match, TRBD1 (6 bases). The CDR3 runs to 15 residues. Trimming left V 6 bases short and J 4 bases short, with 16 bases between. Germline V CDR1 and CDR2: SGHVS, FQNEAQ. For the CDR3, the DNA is TGTGCCAGCAGGCCGGGTGGGGGGGCGAATCAGCCCCAGCATTTT. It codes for CASRPGGGANQPQHF.

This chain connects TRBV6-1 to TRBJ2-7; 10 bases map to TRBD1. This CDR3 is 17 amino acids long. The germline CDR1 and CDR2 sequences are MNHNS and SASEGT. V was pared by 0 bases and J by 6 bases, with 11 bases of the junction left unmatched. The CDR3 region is CASSEAHLTGGLGEQYF. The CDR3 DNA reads TGTGCCAGCAGTGAAGCCCATCTGACAGGGGGCTTAGGCGAGCAGTACTTC.

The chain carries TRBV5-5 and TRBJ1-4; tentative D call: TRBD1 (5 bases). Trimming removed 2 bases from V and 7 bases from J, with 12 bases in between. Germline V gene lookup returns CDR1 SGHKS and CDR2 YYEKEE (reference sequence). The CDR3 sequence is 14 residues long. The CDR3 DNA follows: TGTGCCAGCAGCTTAAGGGGCGGGGGTGAAAAACTGTTTTTT. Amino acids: CASSLRGGGEKLFF.

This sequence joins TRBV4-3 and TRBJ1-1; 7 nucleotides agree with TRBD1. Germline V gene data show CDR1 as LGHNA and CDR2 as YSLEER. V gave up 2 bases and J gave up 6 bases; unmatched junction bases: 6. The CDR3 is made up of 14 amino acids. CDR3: CASSQTETGAEAFF. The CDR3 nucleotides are TGCGCCAGCAGCCAAACCGAAACAGGGGCTGAAGCTTTCTTT.

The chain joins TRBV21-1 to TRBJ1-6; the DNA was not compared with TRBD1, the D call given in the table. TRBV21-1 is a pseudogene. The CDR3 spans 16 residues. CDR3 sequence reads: CASPFRGASYNSPLHF. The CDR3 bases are TGTGCCAGCCCCTTCAGGGGAGCCTCCTATAATTCACCCCTCCACTTT.

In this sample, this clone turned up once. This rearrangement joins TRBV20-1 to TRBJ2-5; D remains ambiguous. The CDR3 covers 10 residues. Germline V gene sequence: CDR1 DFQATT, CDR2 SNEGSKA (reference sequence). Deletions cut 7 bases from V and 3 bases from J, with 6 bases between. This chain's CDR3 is CSGQKETQYF. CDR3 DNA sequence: TGCAGTGGACAAAAAGAGACCCAGTACTTC.

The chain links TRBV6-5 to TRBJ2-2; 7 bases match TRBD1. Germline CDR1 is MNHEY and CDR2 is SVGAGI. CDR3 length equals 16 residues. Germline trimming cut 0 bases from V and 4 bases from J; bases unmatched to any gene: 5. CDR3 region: CASSYSTSGGTGELFF. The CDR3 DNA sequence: TGTGCCAGCAGTTACTCGACGTCAGGGGGCACCGGGGAGCTGTTTTTT.

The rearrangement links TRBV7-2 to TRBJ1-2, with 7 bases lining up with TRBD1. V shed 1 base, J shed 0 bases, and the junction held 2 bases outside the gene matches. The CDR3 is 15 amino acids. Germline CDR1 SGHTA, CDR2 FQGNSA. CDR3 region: CASSLDGTANYGYTF. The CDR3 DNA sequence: TGTGCCAGCAGCTTAGACGGGACAGCTAACTATGGCTACACCTTC.

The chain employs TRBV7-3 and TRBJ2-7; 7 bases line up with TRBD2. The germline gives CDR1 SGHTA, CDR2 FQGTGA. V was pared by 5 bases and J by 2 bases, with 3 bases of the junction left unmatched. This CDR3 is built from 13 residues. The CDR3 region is CASSQAGAYEQYF. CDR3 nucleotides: TGTGCCAGCAGCCAGGCGGGGGCCTACGAGCAGTACTTC.

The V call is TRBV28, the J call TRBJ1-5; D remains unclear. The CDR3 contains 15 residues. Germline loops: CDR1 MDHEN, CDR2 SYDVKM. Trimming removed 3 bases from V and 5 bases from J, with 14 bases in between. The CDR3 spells CASSFDLTGYQPQHF. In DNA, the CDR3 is TGTGCCAGCAGTTTCGACCTAACGGGTTATCAGCCCCAGCATTTT.

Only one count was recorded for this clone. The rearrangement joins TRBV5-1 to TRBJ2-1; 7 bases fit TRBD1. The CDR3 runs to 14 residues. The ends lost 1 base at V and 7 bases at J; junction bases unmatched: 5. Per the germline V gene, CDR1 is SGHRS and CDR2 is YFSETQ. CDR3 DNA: TGCGCCAGCAGCTTGAATAGGGGGCTAAATGAGCAGTTCTTC. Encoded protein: CASSLNRGLNEQFF. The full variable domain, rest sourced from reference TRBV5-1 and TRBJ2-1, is KAGVTQTPRYLIKTRGQQVTLSCSPISGHRSVSWYQQTPGQGLQFLFEYFSETQRNKGNFPGRFSGRQFSNSRSEMNVSTLELGDSALYLCASSLNRGLNEQFFGPGTRLTVL.

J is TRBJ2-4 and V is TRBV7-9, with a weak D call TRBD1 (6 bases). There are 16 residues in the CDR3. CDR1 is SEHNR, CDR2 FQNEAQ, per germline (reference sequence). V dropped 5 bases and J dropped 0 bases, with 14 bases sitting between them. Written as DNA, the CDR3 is TGTGCCAGCAGCAAACAGGGACCGATAGCCAAAAACATTCAGTACTTC. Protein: CASSKQGPIAKNIQYF.